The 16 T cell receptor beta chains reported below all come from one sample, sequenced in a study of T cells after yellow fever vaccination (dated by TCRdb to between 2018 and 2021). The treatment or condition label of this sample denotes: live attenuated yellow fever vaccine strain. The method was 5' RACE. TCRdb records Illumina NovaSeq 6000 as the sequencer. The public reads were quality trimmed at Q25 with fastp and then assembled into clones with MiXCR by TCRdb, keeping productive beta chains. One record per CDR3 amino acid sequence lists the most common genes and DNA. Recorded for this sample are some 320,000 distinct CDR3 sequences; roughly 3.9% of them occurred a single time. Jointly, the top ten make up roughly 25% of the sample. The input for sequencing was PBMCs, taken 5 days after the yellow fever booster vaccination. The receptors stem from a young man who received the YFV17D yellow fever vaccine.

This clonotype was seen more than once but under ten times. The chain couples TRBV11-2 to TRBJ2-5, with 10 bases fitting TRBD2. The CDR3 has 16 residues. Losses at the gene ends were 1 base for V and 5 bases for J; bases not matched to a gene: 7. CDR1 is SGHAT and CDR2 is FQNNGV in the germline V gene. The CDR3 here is CASSLGAGGPLETQYF. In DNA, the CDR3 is TGTGCCAGCAGCTTAGGAGCGGGGGGGCCTTTGGAGACCCAGTACTTC.

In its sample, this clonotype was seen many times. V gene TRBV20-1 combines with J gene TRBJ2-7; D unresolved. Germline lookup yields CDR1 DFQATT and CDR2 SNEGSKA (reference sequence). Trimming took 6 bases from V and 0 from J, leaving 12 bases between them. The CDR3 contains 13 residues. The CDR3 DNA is TGCAGTGCCGCCAACACGATCTCCTACGAGCAGTACTTC. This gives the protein CSAANTISYEQYF.

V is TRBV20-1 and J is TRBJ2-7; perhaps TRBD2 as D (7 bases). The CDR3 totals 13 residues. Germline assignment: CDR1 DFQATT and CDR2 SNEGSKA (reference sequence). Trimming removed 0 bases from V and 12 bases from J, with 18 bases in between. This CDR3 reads CSARDPGDYQVYF. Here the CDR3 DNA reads TGCAGTGCTAGAGATCCAGGGGACTACCAGGTGTACTTC.

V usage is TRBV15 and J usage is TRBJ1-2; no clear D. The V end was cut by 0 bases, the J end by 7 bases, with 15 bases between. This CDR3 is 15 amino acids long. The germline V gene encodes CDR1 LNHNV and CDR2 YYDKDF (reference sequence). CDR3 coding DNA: TGTGCCACCAGCAGAGATTTGAAGGTGGACTCTGGCTACACCTTC. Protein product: CATSRDLKVDSGYTF.

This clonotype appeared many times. CDR3 bases: TGTGCCAGCAGCCAAGGGGACCGAGAGTACTTC. Translating gives CASSQGDREYF. The chain employs TRBV3-1 and TRBJ2-4; perhaps D is TRBD1 or TRBD2 (5 bases each). Germline V gives CDR1 LGHDT, CDR2 YNNKEL (reference sequence). The CDR3 length is 11 residues. V shed 1 base and J shed 14 bases, with 9 bases lying between them.

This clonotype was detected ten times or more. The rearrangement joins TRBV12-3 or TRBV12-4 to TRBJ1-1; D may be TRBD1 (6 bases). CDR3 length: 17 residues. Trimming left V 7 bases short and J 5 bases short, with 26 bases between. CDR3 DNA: TGTGCCAGCAATAGACAAGGGGGGGGTTCGACGGGTACTGAAGCTTTCTTT. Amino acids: CASNRQGGGSTGTEAFF.

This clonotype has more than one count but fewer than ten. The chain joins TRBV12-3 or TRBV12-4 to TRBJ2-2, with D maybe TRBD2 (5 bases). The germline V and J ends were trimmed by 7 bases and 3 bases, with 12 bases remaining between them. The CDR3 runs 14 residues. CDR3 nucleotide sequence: TGTGCCAGCACCCTTGGACTTGACACCGGGGAGCTGTTTTTT. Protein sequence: CASTLGLDTGELFF.

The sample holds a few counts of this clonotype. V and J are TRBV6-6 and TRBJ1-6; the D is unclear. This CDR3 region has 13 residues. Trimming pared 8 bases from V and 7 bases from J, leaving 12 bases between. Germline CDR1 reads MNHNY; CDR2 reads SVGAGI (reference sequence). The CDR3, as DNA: TGTGCCAGCGCTACGACGGAAAATTCACCCCTCCACTTT. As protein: CASATTENSPLHF.

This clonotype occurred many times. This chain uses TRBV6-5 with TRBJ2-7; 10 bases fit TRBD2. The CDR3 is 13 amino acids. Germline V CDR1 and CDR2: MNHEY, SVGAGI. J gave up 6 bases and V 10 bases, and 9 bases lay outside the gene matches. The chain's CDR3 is CATQAGGLAEQYF. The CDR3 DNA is TGTGCCACCCAAGCGGGGGGGCTCGCCGAGCAGTACTTC.

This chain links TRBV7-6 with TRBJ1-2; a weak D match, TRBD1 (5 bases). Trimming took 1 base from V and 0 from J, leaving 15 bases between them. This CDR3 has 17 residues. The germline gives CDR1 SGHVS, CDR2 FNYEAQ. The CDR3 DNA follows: TGTGCCAGCAGCTTAGAGGTCGGACGGGACCCTAACTATGGCTACACCTTC. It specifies CASSLEVGRDPNYGYTF.

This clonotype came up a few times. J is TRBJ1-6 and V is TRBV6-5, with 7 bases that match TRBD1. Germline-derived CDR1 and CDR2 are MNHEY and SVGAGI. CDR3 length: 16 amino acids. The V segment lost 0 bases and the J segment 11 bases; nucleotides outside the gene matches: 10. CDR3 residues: CASSYSDSPRGTPLHF. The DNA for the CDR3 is TGTGCCAGCAGTTACTCGGACAGCCCCAGGGGGACACCCCTCCACTTT.

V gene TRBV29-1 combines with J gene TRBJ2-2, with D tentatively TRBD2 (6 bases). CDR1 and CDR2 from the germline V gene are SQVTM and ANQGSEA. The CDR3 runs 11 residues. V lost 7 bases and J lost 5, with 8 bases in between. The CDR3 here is CSAGVTGELFF. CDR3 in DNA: TGCAGCGCGGGGGTTACCGGGGAGCTGTTTTTT.

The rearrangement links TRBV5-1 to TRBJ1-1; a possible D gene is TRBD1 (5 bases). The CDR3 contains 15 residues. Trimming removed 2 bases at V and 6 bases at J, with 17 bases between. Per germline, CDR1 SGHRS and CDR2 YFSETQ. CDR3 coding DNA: TGCGCCAGCAGCTTCAAGGACACCCCCTTGGCTGAAGCTTTCTTT. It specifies CASSFKDTPLAEAFF.

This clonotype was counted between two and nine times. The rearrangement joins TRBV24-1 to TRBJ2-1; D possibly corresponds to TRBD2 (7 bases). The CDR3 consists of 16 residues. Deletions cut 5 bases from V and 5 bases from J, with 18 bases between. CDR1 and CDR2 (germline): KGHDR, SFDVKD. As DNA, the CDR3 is TGTGCCACCAGTGGGGGGGGCTCGCTACCGAACAATGAGCAGTTCTTC. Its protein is CATSGGGSLPNNEQFF.

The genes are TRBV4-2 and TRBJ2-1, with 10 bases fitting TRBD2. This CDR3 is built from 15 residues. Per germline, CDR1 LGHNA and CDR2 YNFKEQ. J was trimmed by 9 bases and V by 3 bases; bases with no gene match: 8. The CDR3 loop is CASSHNLAGVVEQFF. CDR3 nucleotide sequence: TGTGCCAGCAGCCATAATCTAGCGGGGGTTGTTGAGCAGTTCTTC.

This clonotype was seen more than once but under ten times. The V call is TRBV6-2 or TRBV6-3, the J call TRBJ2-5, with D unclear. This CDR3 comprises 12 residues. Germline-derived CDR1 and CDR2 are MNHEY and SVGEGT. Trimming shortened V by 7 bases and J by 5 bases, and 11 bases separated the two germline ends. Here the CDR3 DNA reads TGTGCCAGCAACTTCTTCGGTGAGACCCAGTACTTC. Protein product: CASNFFGETQYF.